The 21 T cell receptor beta chains below come from one sample, sequenced in a study of blood T cells in healthy people across ages. The authors ran a second PCR of about 7 to 11 cycles using a sample-barcoded 5' primer and a J-beta primer mix. One entry per CDR3 protein results from TCRdb running MiXCR on the 5' RACE reads. The sample holds fewer than 700,000 distinct CDR3 sequences; approximately 40% are singletons and the top ten take approximately 31%. The sample was blood. Source of these receptors: a man older than 75 in good health.

This clonotype was counted a few times. The J gene is TRBJ1-5, the V gene TRBV10-1; D is undetermined. The germline V gene encodes CDR1 WNHNN and CDR2 SYGVQD (reference sequence). CDR3 length equals 13 residues. V was trimmed by 4 bases and J by 7 bases, leaving 11 bases between them. CDR3 loop: CASSAGTVQPQHF. For the CDR3, the DNA is TGCGCCAGCAGTGCAGGAACCGTCCAGCCCCAGCATTTT.

With regard to this clonotype: A single base separates this from a much larger clone, so it may be a read error. The chain couples TRBV4-3 to TRBJ2-1; 9 nucleotides agree with TRBD1. The germline V gene encodes CDR1 LGHNA and CDR2 YSLEER. This CDR3 comprises 16 residues. The CDR3 coding sequence is TGCACCAGCAGCCAAGATTTCGGGACAGGGACCAATGAGCAGTTCTTC. It yields the protein CTSSQDFGTGTNEQFF.

The chain couples TRBV5-1 to TRBJ2-1; the match to TRBD1 covers 7 bases. The ends lost 0 bases at V and 6 bases at J; junction bases unmatched: 3. Germline loops: CDR1 SGHRS, CDR2 YFSETQ. The CDR3 is made up of 14 amino acids. The CDR3 DNA sequence: TGCGCCAGCAGCTTGGAGGGACAGTTCAATGAGCAGTTCTTC. It translates to CASSLEGQFNEQFF.

This clonotype occurred a few times. The rearrangement links TRBV2 to TRBJ2-3; D not resolved. V lost 2 bases to trimming and J lost 6 bases, with 15 bases between them. This CDR3 is 15 amino acids long. From germline, CDR1 is SNHLY and CDR2 FYNNEI. The CDR3 reads CASSELTREGDTQYF. CDR3 nucleotide sequence: TGTGCCAGCAGTGAATTGACACGAGAAGGCGATACGCAGTATTTT.

This clonotype was detected only a few times. The chain employs TRBV18 and TRBJ1-5; D unclear. The CDR3 length is 16 residues. From germline, CDR1 is KGHSH and CDR2 LQKENI. V was cut by 0 bases and J by 4 bases, with 13 bases left in between. The DNA of the CDR3 is TGTGCCAGCTCACCACCTAACCGGGGTTCGAATCAGCCCCAGCATTTT. It encodes CASSPPNRGSNQPQHF.

The J gene is TRBJ2-5, the V gene TRBV5-5; 9 bases are shared with TRBD1. The CDR3 has 16 residues. Trimming took 3 bases from V and 1 from J; bases not matched to a gene: 7. Germline CDR1 and CDR2: SGHKS and YYEKEE (reference sequence). The CDR3 loop reads CASSSPGQGFQETQYF. The CDR3 nucleotides read TGTGCCAGCAGCTCACCGGGACAGGGTTTCCAAGAGACCCAGTACTTC.

CDR3 DNA: TGTGCCAGCAGCCAAGATAAGCTGGGCGGGAGGGCCTACGAGCAGTACTTC. Translation gives CASSQDKLGGRAYEQYF. The chain links TRBV14 to TRBJ2-7; TRBD2 agrees at 9 bases. Germline values: CDR1 SGHDN, CDR2 FVKESK. This CDR3 is 17 amino acids long. Trimming removed 0 bases from V and 2 bases from J; junction bases left unmatched: 8.

This clonotype was picked up a small number of times. J is TRBJ2-2 and V is TRBV14; 9 nucleotides line up with TRBD2. Germline values: CDR1 SGHDN, CDR2 FVKESK. Trimming cost V 4 bases and J 4 bases; bases outside gene matches: 10. The CDR3 is made up of 17 amino acids. In DNA form, the CDR3 reads TGTGCCAGCAGCCTAAGAAACCTAGCGGGGATCACCGGGGAGCTGTTTTTT. The encoded protein is CASSLRNLAGITGELFF.

The chain has TRBV2 and TRBJ2-3; D is tentatively TRBD1 or TRBD2 (5 bases each). Trimming stripped 4 bases from V and 5 bases from J, with 31 bases between. The CDR3 is 20 residues long. Germline assignment: CDR1 SNHLY and CDR2 FYNNEI. In DNA, the CDR3 is TGTGCCAGCAGTGTTCTCCAGGGAACCACGAGCGGAAGGGTCAGAGATACGCAGTATTTT. This encodes CASSVLQGTTSGRVRDTQYF.

The count of this clonotype is one. The CDR3 DNA follows: TGCGCCAGCAGCCAAACTGACAGGAGGGGTTCACCCCTCCACTTT. Its translation is CASSQTDRRGSPLHF. The rearrangement joins TRBV4-1 to TRBJ1-6; a possible D gene is TRBD1 (6 bases). V lost 2 bases and J 9 bases, leaving 14 bases between the germline ends. The CDR3 loop spans 15 amino acids. Germline V lookup: CDR1 MGHRA, CDR2 YSYEKL.

V and J are TRBV25-1 and TRBJ1-2, with D perhaps matching TRBD1 (5 bases). CDR1 and CDR2 (germline): MGHDK, SYGVNS. The CDR3 has 14 amino acids. V gave up 2 bases and J gave up 8 bases, with 15 bases separating them. CDR3 loop: CASSESLGVWGYTF. CDR3 sequence (DNA): TGTGCCAGCAGTGAAAGCTTAGGGGTCTGGGGCTACACCTTC.

The chain links TRBV4-2 to TRBJ2-1; 14 bases are a match to TRBD2. V shed 6 bases and J 7 bases; nucleotides not matched to a gene: 11. The CDR3 is made up of 17 amino acids. Germline V gene data show CDR1 as LGHNA and CDR2 as YNFKEQ. CDR3: CASRPTPGLAGVNEQFF. For the CDR3, the DNA is TGTGCCAGCAGACCCACACCGGGACTAGCGGGAGTAAATGAGCAGTTCTTC.

The chain combines TRBV3-1 with TRBJ2-3; D is unclear. The V gene's germline CDR1 is LGHDT and CDR2 YNNKEL (reference sequence). This CDR3 has 14 residues. The V end lost 2 bases, the J end lost 0 bases, and 6 bases lay between the germline ends. The CDR3 DNA sequence: TGTGCCAGCAGCCAACACTCTAGCACAGATACGCAGTATTTT. As protein: CASSQHSSTDTQYF.

This clonotype has a count of ten or more. The chain joins TRBV28 to TRBJ2-7, with 14 bases fitting TRBD2. This CDR3 region has 14 residues. Germline V gene lookup returns CDR1 MDHEN and CDR2 SYDVKM. Trimming at V came to 6 bases and at J to 6 bases, leaving 4 bases not matched to a gene. The CDR3 DNA follows: TGTGCCAGCAGGAATGGACTAGCGGGAGGCGAGCAGTACTTC. Amino acids: CASRNGLAGGEQYF.

This rearrangement joins TRBV6-6 to TRBJ2-7; D remains ambiguous. TRBJ2-5 matches the DNA end more closely, so the J call is doubtful. CDR3 length: 13 residues. Germline-derived CDR1 and CDR2 are MNHNY and SVGAGI (reference sequence). The CDR3 reads CASSYDSPATQYF. The CDR3 DNA reads TGTGCCAGCAGTTATGACTCCCCGGCGACCCAGTACTTC.

V is TRBV7-2 and J is TRBJ1-2; no reliable D call. V shed 0 bases and J shed 7 bases, with 9 bases lying between them. Per germline, CDR1 SGHTA and CDR2 FQGNSA. CDR3 length: 13 amino acids. The CDR3 is CASSLASLSGYTF. The DNA for the CDR3 is TGTGCCAGCAGCTTAGCGAGCCTGAGTGGCTACACCTTC.

In this sample, this clonotype turned up once. The rearrangement links TRBV7-2 to TRBJ1-5; D call uncertain. CDR1 and CDR2 from the germline V gene are SGHTA and FQGNSA. V was shortened by 5 bases and J by 4 bases, with 15 bases between the two germline ends. CDR3 length equals 15 residues. CDR3 DNA: TGTGCCAGCAGCCCTACCGGGCCGTCGAATCAGCCCCAGCATTTT. It yields the protein CASSPTGPSNQPQHF.

This clonotype was counted a few times. The V gene is TRBV6-2 or TRBV6-3, the J gene TRBJ1-1, with D tentatively TRBD1 (5 bases). The CDR3 is 15 amino acids. The ends were cut back, 6 bases at V and 1 base at J, with 15 bases in the middle. CDR1 MNHEY and CDR2 SVGEGT come from the germline V gene. In DNA, the CDR3 is TGTGCCAGCAGCCCTGGGACTGAACGGAACACTGAAGCTTTCTTT. As protein: CASSPGTERNTEAFF.

This chain links TRBV5-1 with TRBJ2-1; weak D call: TRBD2 (6 bases). Trimming took off 2 bases at V and 8 bases at J, with 17 bases between the two ends. CDR1 is SGHRS, CDR2 YFSETQ, per germline. This CDR3 is 15 amino acids long. CDR3 DNA sequence: TGCGCCAGCAGCTTCGACGGGACTGATTACGATGAGCAGTTCTTC. It yields the protein CASSFDGTDYDEQFF.

In DNA form, the CDR3 reads TGCAGCGTTGAACTGGCCCAGGGAAACTATGGCTACACCTTC. Protein product: CSVELAQGNYGYTF. V usage is TRBV29-1 and J usage is TRBJ1-2, with a weak D call TRBD1 (5 bases). Germline CDR1 reads SQVTM; CDR2 reads ANQGSEA. The CDR3 length is 14 residues. Trimming pared 2 bases from V and 2 bases from J, leaving 12 bases between.

Worth noting for this clonotype: An end of the junction does not agree with germline; a read error may underlie this. The chain recombines TRBV4-3 with TRBJ2-1, with TRBD2 matching over 9 bases. The V gene's germline CDR1 is LGHNA and CDR2 YSLEER. The CDR3 runs to 16 residues. The CDR3 DNA is TGCGCCAGCAGCCAAGATAGCGGGGGACACTACAATGAGCGGTTCTTC. Protein sequence: CASSQDSGGHYNERFF.